A selection of T cell receptor beta chains follows, all from one sample in a study of blood T cell repertoires in COVID-19. The table came from immunoSEQ multiplex PCR; TCRdb's copy has only in-frame clones and leaves some out. The profile shows approximately 300,000 clones, approximately 92% of them singletons. Specimen: PBMCs or T cells enriched from blood (not recorded which). Source of these receptors: a woman aged 25 to 39 who had recovered from COVID-19. The CDR3 runs from the conserved cysteine through the conserved F or W. D genes are given only for firm matches. The size field is filled for only some rows; it gives once, few, many or a size class.

d_gene | j_gene | abundance | v_gene | CDR3aa | CDR3nt
. | TRBJ1-6 | . | TRBV5-8 | CASSFNRDSPLHF | TGTGCCAGCAGCTTCAACAGGGATTCACCCCTCCACTTT
TRBD1 | TRBJ1-2 | . | TRBV5-1 | CASSFSGQEVYGYTF | TGCGCCAGCAGCTTTAGTGGACAGGAGGTCTATGGCTACACCTTC
. | TRBJ1-1 | . | TRBV7-2 | CASSPRENTEAFF | TGTGCCAGCAGCCCCAGGGAGAACACTGAAGCTTTCTTT
. | TRBJ2-2 | . | TRBV28 | CASSLIAGNDGELFF | TGTGCCAGCAGTTTAATTGCGGGGAACGACGGGGAGCTGTTTTTT
. | TRBJ2-1 | once | TRBV7-6 | CASSPTIGESSYNEQFF | TGTGCCAGCAGCCCAACAATCGGGGAGAGCTCCTACAATGAGCAGTTCTTC
TRBD1 | TRBJ1-6 | . | TRBV18 | CASSPRDSHSPLHF | TGTGCCAGCTCACCACGGGACAGTCATTCACCCCTCCACTTT
. | TRBJ2-7 | . | TRBV6-5 | CASTQRVPSYEQYF | TGTGCCAGCACCCAGCGGGTCCCCTCCTACGAGCAGTACTTC
. | TRBJ1-1 | . | TRBV20-1 | CSASAGVLNTEAFF | TGCAGTGCTAGTGCAGGGGTCCTGAACACTGAAGCTTTCTTT
TRBD2 | TRBJ2-1 | . | TRBV3-1/TRBV3-2 | CASSQMHLAGGGNEQFF | TGTGCCAGCAGCCAAATGCATTTGGCGGGGGGAGGCAATGAGCAGTTCTTC
. | TRBJ1-2 | . | TRBV6-5 | CASSYSRTYGYTF | TGTGCCAGCAGTTATAGCAGGACATATGGCTACACCTTC
. | TRBJ1-2 | . | TRBV19 | CASSLQGIGYGYTF | TGTGCCAGTAGCCTTCAGGGTATCGGGTATGGCTACACCTTC
. | TRBJ1-5 | . | TRBV28 | CASSERRESNQPQHF | TGTGCCAGCAGCGAACGACGGGAGAGCAATCAGCCCCAGCATTTT
TRBD2 | TRBJ2-1 | few | TRBV9 | CASSVGLAESSYNEQFF | TGTGCCAGCAGCGTTGGACTAGCGGAGTCGTCCTACAATGAGCAGTTCTTC
. | TRBJ1-6 | . | TRBV19 | CASSTQSTPLHF | TGTGCCAGTAGTACACAGTCTACCCCCCTCCACTTT
TRBD1 | TRBJ2-2 | . | TRBV9 | CASSVEWDSFNTGELFF | TGTGCCAGCAGCGTAGAGTGGGACAGCTTTAACACCGGGGAGCTGTTTTTT
TRBD2 | TRBJ2-3 | . | TRBV7-8 | CASSFLAGGLTDTQYF | TGTGCCAGCAGCTTTTTGGCGGGGGGCCTCACAGATACGCAGTATTTT
TRBD1 | TRBJ1-3 | . | TRBV3-1/TRBV3-2 | CASGDSLSGNTIYF | TGTGCCAGCGGGGACAGTCTCTCTGGAAACACCATATATTTT
TRBD2 | TRBJ2-1 | . | TRBV11-3 | CASSSPVAGGPGDEQFF | TGTGCCAGCAGCTCCCCGGTAGCGGGAGGGCCTGGGGATGAGCAGTTCTTC
. | TRBJ2-1 | . | TRBV7-9 | CASTQGTTSYNEQFF | TGTGCCAGCACCCAGGGGACGACCTCATACAATGAGCAGTTCTTC
TRBD2 | TRBJ2-1 | . | TRBV6-2/TRBV6-3 | CASSYEILPSGGLFYNEQFF | TGTGCCAGCAGTTACGAAATCCTCCCCAGCGGGGGCCTCTTCTACAATGAGCAGTTCTTC
. | TRBJ1-4 | . | TRBV27 | CASRNQGSGEKLFF | TGTGCCAGCAGGAATCAGGGCTCGGGCGAAAAACTGTTTTTT
. | TRBJ1-1 | . | TRBV6-5 | CASSYASGMNTEAFF | TGTGCCAGCAGTTATGCCTCGGGTATGAACACTGAAGCTTTCTTT
. | TRBJ1-3 | . | TRBV21-1 | CASSKDGRQSGNTIYF | TGTGCCAGCAGCAAAGACGGCCGACAGTCTGGAAACACCATATATTTT
. | TRBJ1-6 | . | TRBV7-8 | CASSLAGGARSPLHF | TGTGCCAGCAGCTTAGCGGGGGGGGCTCGCTCACCCCTCCACTTT
. | TRBJ2-1 | . | TRBV18 | CASSPYSGYNEQFF | TGTGCCAGCTCACCATACAGCGGGTACAATGAGCAGTTCTTC
TRBD2 | TRBJ2-7 | . | TRBV7-9 | CASSSLAGGRGPYEQYF | TGTGCCAGCAGTTCCCTGGCGGGCGGGAGGGGACCCTACGAGCAGTACTTC
. | TRBJ1-4 | . | TRBV30 | CASIHPRGAGVEKLFF | TGTGCCTCAATTCACCCCAGAGGTGCAGGGGTTGAAAAACTGTTTTTT
. | TRBJ1-2 | . | TRBV27 | CASSLSAYPGGKAGYTF | TGTGCCAGCAGTTTATCAGCTTACCCTGGGGGGAAGGCTGGCTACACCTTC
TRBD1 | TRBJ1-5 | . | TRBV28 | CASSPGQDSNQPQHF | TGTGCCAGCAGCCCCGGACAGGATAGCAATCAGCCCCAGCATTTT
. | TRBJ1-2 | . | TRBV19 | CASSTRRRMNYGYTF | TGTGCCAGTAGTACCCGGAGAAGAATGAACTATGGCTACACCTTC
TRBD1 | TRBJ1-2 | . | TRBV7-2 | CASSLLVGGDSYGYTF | TGTGCCAGCAGCTTATTAGTAGGGGGCGATTCCTATGGCTACACCTTC
. | TRBJ2-7 | once | TRBV6-5 | CASSSAGGEQYF | TGTGCCAGCAGTTCCGCGGGCGGAGAGCAGTACTTC
. | TRBJ1-2 | . | TRBV5-5 | CASSLTPNSYGYTF | TGTGCCAGCAGCCTAACCCCGAACAGCTATGGCTACACCTTC
. | TRBJ2-5 | . | TRBV15 | CATSRELGRGPPAQYF | TGTGCCACCAGCAGAGAGCTAGGGCGGGGTCCCCCGGCCCAGTACTTC
. | TRBJ1-6 | . | TRBV18 | CASSPRDQGSPLHF | TGTGCCAGCTCACCGCGGGACCAGGGCTCACCCCTCCACTTT
. | TRBJ1-2 | once | TRBV28 | CASRPLGGIGNYGYTF | TGTGCCAGCAGACCCTTAGGGGGTATCGGTAACTATGGCTACACCTTC
TRBD1 | TRBJ1-4 | . | TRBV7-8 | CASSLAVGGTGGGNEKLFF | TGTGCCAGCAGCTTAGCTGTCGGTGGGACAGGGGGCGGGAATGAAAAACTGTTTTTT
. | TRBJ1-2 | . | TRBV2 | CASSEEWGAELF | TGTGCCAGCAGTGAAGAATGGGGCGCTGAGCTCTTC